These 25 T cell receptor beta chains share one sample of origin, sequenced in a study of blood T cell repertoires in COVID-19. Profiling relied on immunoSEQ multiplex PCR, and the TCRdb table lists in-frame clones only, not all of them. Of approximately 210,000 clones listed, just over 85% are singletons. The sequenced sample was peripheral blood. The receptors were sampled from a man aged 18 to 29 with active or convalescent COVID-19.

The chain joins TRBV5-1 to TRBJ1-1, with 10 bases matching TRBD1. CDR3 length: 14 residues. V shed 4 bases and J 4 bases; nucleotides not matched to a gene: 4. CDR1 is SGHRS, CDR2 YFSETQ, per germline. The CDR3 DNA sequence: TGCGCCAGCAGCCCCGGGACAGGGGTCACTGAAGCTTTCTTT. Translated: CASSPGTGVTEAFF.

The rearrangement links TRBV27 to TRBJ1-5; no clear D. Germline CDR1 and CDR2: MNHEY and SMNVEV (reference sequence). Trimming left V 3 bases short and J 1 base short, with 4 bases between. This CDR3 has 13 residues. The CDR3 DNA reads TGTGCCAGCAGTTTTATGAGCAATCAGCCCCAGCATTTT. Its protein is CASSFMSNQPQHF.

The genes are TRBV3-1 (or the pseudogene TRBV3-2) and TRBJ2-6, with 15 bases lining up with TRBD2. CDR1 LGHDT and CDR2 YNNKEL come from the germline V gene (reference sequence). V lost 4 bases and J lost 0; bases outside the gene matches: 7. The CDR3 loop spans 20 amino acids. CDR3 coding DNA: TGTGCCAGCAGCCCGGGACTAGCGGGAGGAGGTAGCTCTGGGGCCAACGTCCTGACTTTC. Translating it yields CASSPGLAGGGSSGANVLTF.

The rearrangement joins TRBV7-2 to TRBJ2-3; D is unclear. The V end lost 3 bases, the J end lost 0 bases, and 10 bases lay between the germline ends. This CDR3 has 15 amino acids. Germline V lookup: CDR1 SGHTA, CDR2 FQGNSA. CDR3 sequence (DNA): TGTGCCAGCAGCTTTCTACCCCTTAGCACAGATACGCAGTATTTT. Its translation is CASSFLPLSTDTQYF.

This clone showed up just a few times. This rearrangement joins TRBV11-2 to TRBJ1-1; D is unresolved. Germline values: CDR1 SGHAT, CDR2 FQNNGV. CDR3 length: 13 residues. Trimming stripped 5 bases from V and 4 bases from J, with 11 bases between. The CDR3, as DNA: TGTGCCAGCAGCCCCCTGGCGGGCACTGAAGCTTTCTTT. It translates to CASSPLAGTEAFF.

The V gene is TRBV3-1 (or the pseudogene TRBV3-2), the J gene TRBJ2-1; TRBD1 is a possible D gene (7 bases). This CDR3 contains 16 residues. CDR1 is LGHDT and CDR2 is YNNKEL in the germline V gene (reference sequence). With 4 bases removed from V and 7 bases from J, the gap between germline ends came to 20 bases. DNA for the CDR3: TGTGCCAGCAGCCCAGGGGGATCGGGAGTATCTAATGAGCAGTTCTTC. As protein: CASSPGGSGVSNEQFF.

The rearrangement joins TRBV5-4 to TRBJ2-3, with 9 bases aligning to TRBD2. This CDR3 region has 16 residues. Germline trimming cut 2 bases from V and 3 bases from J; bases unmatched to any gene: 7. Germline lookup yields CDR1 SGHNT and CDR2 YYREEE (reference sequence). As DNA, the CDR3 is TGTGCCAGCAGCTTCTCAGCGGGAGGAGCGACAGATACGCAGTATTTT. Translated, it gives CASSFSAGGATDTQYF.

The chain uses TRBV6-5 and TRBJ2-4; D possibly corresponds to TRBD1 (5 bases). The CDR3 spans 11 residues. Germline CDR1 is MNHEY and CDR2 is SVGAGI. V lost 8 bases and J 7 bases, leaving 9 bases between the germline ends. The chain's CDR3 is CASWAGNIQYF. In nucleotides, the CDR3 is TGTGCCAGCTGGGCAGGGAACATTCAGTACTTC.

The table lists this clone with a count of one. V usage is TRBV9 and J usage is TRBJ2-1, with 8 bases identical to TRBD2. V trimming: 0 bases; J trimming: 0 bases; junction bases outside the gene matches: 5. The length of the CDR3 is 17 residues. Germline V gene sequence: CDR1 SGDLS, CDR2 YYNGEE. CDR3 nucleotide sequence: TGTGCCAGCAGCGTAGGCCAGCGGGGGAACTCCTACAATGAGCAGTTCTTC. Its translation: CASSVGQRGNSYNEQFF.

The chain uses TRBV4-2 and TRBJ2-5; no definite D call. Trimming removed 2 bases from V and 4 bases from J, with 14 bases in between. Looked up from germline, CDR1 is LGHNA and CDR2 is YNFKEQ. The CDR3 consists of 15 residues. The CDR3 reads CASSQLLGPAETQYF. CDR3 coding DNA: TGTGCCAGCAGCCAATTGCTAGGCCCTGCAGAGACCCAGTACTTC.

The chain carries TRBV23-1 and TRBJ2-7; TRBD1 matches 11 bases. TRBV23-1 is an ORF for which the function is uncertain. This CDR3 region has 12 residues. V lost 11 bases, J lost 3 bases, and 3 bases stayed unmatched. The CDR3 region is CAGQGARYEQYF. The CDR3, as DNA: TGCGCCGGACAGGGGGCGCGCTACGAGCAGTACTTC.

This chain connects TRBV5-8 to TRBJ1-5; a possible D gene is TRBD1 (5 bases). The CDR3 spans 14 residues. Germline-derived CDR1 and CDR2 are SGHTS and YDEGEE. The V end lost 4 bases, the J end lost 1 base, and 9 bases lay between the germline ends. CDR3 protein: CASSPRASNQPQHF. The DNA of the CDR3 is TGTGCCAGCAGCCCCAGGGCCAGCAATCAGCCCCAGCATTTT.

The chain employs TRBV14 and TRBJ1-5; possibly TRBD1 for D (5 bases). This CDR3 is built from 13 residues. With 3 bases removed from V and 7 bases from J, the gap between germline ends came to 10 bases. Germline assignment: CDR1 SGHDN and CDR2 FVKESK. The CDR3 here is CASSQGLRQPQHF. In nucleotides, the CDR3 is TGTGCCAGCAGCCAGGGGCTGAGACAGCCCCAGCATTTT.

The rearrangement uses TRBV4-1 and TRBJ2-7, with 10 bases identical to TRBD2. Germline lookup yields CDR1 MGHRA and CDR2 YSYEKL. This CDR3 region has 15 residues. Unmatched junction bases numbered 7, after V lost 2 bases and J lost 6 bases. The CDR3 region is CASSQYLAGVSEQYF. The CDR3, as DNA: TGCGCCAGCAGCCAATACCTAGCGGGAGTCTCCGAGCAGTACTTC.

This chain uses TRBV6-5 with TRBJ2-2; 9 bases match TRBD1. V was clipped by 5 bases and J by 8 bases; unmatched bases: 9. Looked up from germline, CDR1 is MNHEY and CDR2 is SVGAGI. The CDR3 is made up of 15 amino acids. The CDR3 DNA reads TGTGCCAGCAGTACCCTCACAGGGGGCGAGGGGGAGCTGTTTTTT. Encoded protein: CASSTLTGGEGELFF.

The genes are TRBV19 and TRBJ2-7; the D is unclear. Germline lookup yields CDR1 LNHDA and CDR2 SQIVND (reference sequence). With 4 bases removed from V and 3 bases from J, the gap between germline ends came to 16 bases. The CDR3 consists of 15 residues. In DNA, the CDR3 is TGTGCCAGTAGTACCCTGTGGGCCGACGACTACGAGCAGTACTTC. Translating gives CASSTLWADDYEQYF.

The genes are TRBV6-1 and TRBJ2-2; TRBD1 is a possible D gene (7 bases). The germline V gene encodes CDR1 MNHNS and CDR2 SASEGT. The CDR3 is 14 residues long. Between the trimmed V and J ends, which lost 2 bases and 4 bases, there was a span of 8 bases. The CDR3 region is CASSEQGGTGELFF. The CDR3 coding sequence is TGTGCCAGCAGTGAACAGGGGGGCACCGGGGAGCTGTTTTTT.

The genes are TRBV5-1 and TRBJ2-3; D remains ambiguous. Trimming cost V 1 base and J 6 bases, with 15 bases left between them. In germline, CDR1 is SGHRS, CDR2 YFSETQ. This CDR3 contains 15 residues. The CDR3: CASSLRGVQRDTQYF. CDR3 nucleotide sequence: TGCGCCAGCAGCTTGCGAGGCGTCCAGAGGGATACGCAGTATTTT.

This clone was counted a few times. The V call is TRBV27, the J call TRBJ1-5; D perhaps matches TRBD1 (6 bases). V shed 5 bases and J shed 0 bases, with 11 bases lying between them. Germline V gene sequence: CDR1 MNHEY, CDR2 SMNVEV (reference sequence). The CDR3 contains 15 residues. The CDR3 DNA is TGTGCCAGCAGTCCTACAGGGTTTAGCAATCAGCCCCAGCATTTT. Translation gives CASSPTGFSNQPQHF.

The chain joins TRBV28 to TRBJ2-7; tentatively, D is TRBD1 (6 bases). This CDR3 spans 15 amino acids. Germline CDR1 and CDR2: MDHEN and SYDVKM. Trimming removed 5 bases at V and 5 bases at J, with 19 bases between. Here the CDR3 reads CASSPQRTVFNEQYF. As DNA, the CDR3 is TGTGCCAGCAGTCCCCAAAGGACAGTTTTCAACGAGCAGTACTTC. The full variable domain, with the rest looked up from reference TRBV28 and TRBJ2-7, is DVKVTQSSRYLVKRTGEKVFLECVQDMDHENMFWYRQDPGLGLRLIYFSYDVKMKEKGDIPEGYSVSREKKERFSLILESASTNQTSMYLCASSPQRTVFNEQYFGPGTRLTVT.

This clone was seen once. This chain links TRBV6-5 with TRBJ2-2; weak D call: TRBD2 (5 bases). V was trimmed by 8 bases and J by 4 bases, leaving 8 bases between them. This CDR3 contains 12 residues. From germline, CDR1 is MNHEY and CDR2 SVGAGI. The CDR3 DNA is TGTGCCAGCGGCGCGGGCACCGGGGAGCTGTTTTTT. Amino acids: CASGAGTGELFF.

This clone has a handful of counts. This sequence joins TRBV19 and TRBJ1-1, with 7 positions matching TRBD1. The germline gives CDR1 LNHDA, CDR2 SQIVND (reference sequence). The CDR3 contains 16 residues. J gave up 6 bases and V 4 bases, and 14 bases lay outside the gene matches. In nucleotides, the CDR3 is TGTGCCAGTAGTACGGACAGGACGCGCGCGAGTTCTGAAGCTTTCTTT. Translated: CASSTDRTRASSEAFF.

This clone was recorded once. The chain recombines TRBV11-2 with TRBJ1-2; tentatively, D is TRBD1 (6 bases). CDR3 length equals 14 residues. Germline CDR1 SGHAT, CDR2 FQNNGV. V was pared by 5 bases and J by 5 bases, with 15 bases between. CDR3 in amino acids: CASSPNIGQYGYTF. DNA for the CDR3: TGTGCCAGCAGCCCGAACATCGGACAGTATGGCTACACCTTC.

J is TRBJ1-1 and V is TRBV7-6, with D tentatively TRBD1 (5 bases). Deletions cut 5 bases from V and 4 bases from J, with 14 bases between. The germline gives CDR1 SGHVS, CDR2 FNYEAQ. The CDR3 is 14 residues long. CDR3 coding DNA: TGTGCCAGCAGCCCCAATTTGGGGGGCACTGAAGCTTTCTTT. Protein product: CASSPNLGGTEAFF. Using reference TRBV7-6 and TRBJ1-1 for the parts outside the CDR3, the full variable domain is GAGVSQSPRYKVTKRGQDVALRCDPISGHVSLYWYRQALGQGPEFLTYFNYEAQQDKSGLPNDRFSAERPEGSISTLTIQRTEQRDSAMYRCASSPNLGGTEAFFGQGTRLTVV.

This chain uses TRBV25-1 with TRBJ2-7, with D maybe TRBD2 (6 bases). The V gene lost 4 bases and the J gene lost 2 bases, with 12 bases spanning the gap. The CDR3 runs 14 residues. CDR1 MGHDK and CDR2 SYGVNS come from the germline V gene. CDR3 DNA sequence: TGTGCCAGCAGTGTACTAGCAGATGCCTACGAGCAGTACTTC. Translation: CASSVLADAYEQYF.